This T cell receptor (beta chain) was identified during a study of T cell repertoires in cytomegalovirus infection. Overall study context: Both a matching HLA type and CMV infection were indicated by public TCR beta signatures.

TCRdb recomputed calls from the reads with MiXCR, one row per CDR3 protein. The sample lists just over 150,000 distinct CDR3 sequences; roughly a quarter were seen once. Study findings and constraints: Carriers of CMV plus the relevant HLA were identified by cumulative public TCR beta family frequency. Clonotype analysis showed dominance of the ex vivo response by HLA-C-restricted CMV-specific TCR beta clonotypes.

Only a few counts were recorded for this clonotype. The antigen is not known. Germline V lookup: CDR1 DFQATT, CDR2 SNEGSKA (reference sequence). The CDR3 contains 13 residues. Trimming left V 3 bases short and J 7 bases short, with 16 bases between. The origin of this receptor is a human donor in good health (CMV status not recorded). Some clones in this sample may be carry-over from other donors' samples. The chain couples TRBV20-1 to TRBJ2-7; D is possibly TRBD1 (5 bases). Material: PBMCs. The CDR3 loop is CSASFAGHEEQYF. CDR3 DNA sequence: TGCAGTGCTAGCTTCGCAGGGCACGAGGAGCAGTACTTC.